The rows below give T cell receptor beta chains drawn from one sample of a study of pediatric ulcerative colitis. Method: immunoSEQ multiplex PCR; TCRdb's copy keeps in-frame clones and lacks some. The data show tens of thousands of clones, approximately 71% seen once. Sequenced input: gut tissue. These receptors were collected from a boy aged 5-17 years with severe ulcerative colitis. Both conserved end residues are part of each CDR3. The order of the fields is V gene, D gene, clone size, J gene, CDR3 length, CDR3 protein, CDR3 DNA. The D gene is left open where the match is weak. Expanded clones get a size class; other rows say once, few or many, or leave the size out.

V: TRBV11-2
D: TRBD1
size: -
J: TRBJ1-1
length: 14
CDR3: CASSQSTGTTEAFF
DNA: TGTGCCAGCAGCCAATCGACAGGGACCACTGAAGCTTTCTTT

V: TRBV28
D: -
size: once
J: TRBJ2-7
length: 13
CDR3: CASSRGGEYEQYF
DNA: TGTGCCAGCAGCCGAGGCGGGGAATACGAGCAGTACTTC

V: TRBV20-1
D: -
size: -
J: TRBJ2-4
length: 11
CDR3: CSVRLKNIQYF
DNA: TGCAGTGTTAGACTTAAAAACATTCAGTACTTC

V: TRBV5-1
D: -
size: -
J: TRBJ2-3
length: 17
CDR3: CASSLELIGVGADTQYF
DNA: TGCGCCAGCAGCTTGGAACTAATCGGGGTAGGGGCAGATACGCAGTATTTT

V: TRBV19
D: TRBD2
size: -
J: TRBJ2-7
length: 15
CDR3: CASSTGLAGSYEQYF
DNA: TGTGCCAGTAGTACGGGACTAGCGGGGTCCTACGAGCAGTACTTC

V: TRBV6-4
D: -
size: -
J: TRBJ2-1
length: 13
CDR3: CASSEGAHNEQFF
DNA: TGTGCCAGCAGTGAGGGGGCGCACAATGAGCAGTTCTTC

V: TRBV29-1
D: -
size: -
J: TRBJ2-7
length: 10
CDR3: CSVEIGEQYF
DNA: TGCAGCGTTGAAATTGGGGAGCAGTACTTC

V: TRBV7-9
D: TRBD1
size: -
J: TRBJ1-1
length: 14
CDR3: CASSWGQGNTEAFF
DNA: TGTGCCAGCAGCTGGGGACAGGGGAACACTGAAGCTTTCTTT

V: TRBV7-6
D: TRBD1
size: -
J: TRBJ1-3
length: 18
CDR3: CASSFTIPGTGTGNTIYF
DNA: TGTGCCAGCAGCTTCACGATTCCCGGGACAGGGACTGGAAACACCATATATTTT

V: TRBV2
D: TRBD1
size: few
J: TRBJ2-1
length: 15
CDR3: CASRIDRGTYNEQFF
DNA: TGTGCCAGCAGGATCGACAGGGGGACCTACAATGAGCAGTTCTTC

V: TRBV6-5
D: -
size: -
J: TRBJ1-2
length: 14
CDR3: CASRPMGSDYGYTF
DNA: TGTGCCAGCAGACCCATGGGGTCGGATTATGGCTACACCTTC

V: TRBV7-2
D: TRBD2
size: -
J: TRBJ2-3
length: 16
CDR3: CASSLAAGGGGDTQYF
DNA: TGTGCCAGCAGCCTGGCAGCGGGAGGGGGAGGGGATACGCAGTATTTT

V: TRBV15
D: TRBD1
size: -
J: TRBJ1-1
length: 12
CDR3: CATRTGNTEAFF
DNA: TGTGCCACGAGGACAGGGAACACTGAAGCTTTCTTT

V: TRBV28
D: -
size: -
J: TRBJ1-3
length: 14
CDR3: CASSLSVSGNTIYF
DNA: TGTGCCAGCAGCCTCTCAGTCTCTGGAAACACCATATATTTT

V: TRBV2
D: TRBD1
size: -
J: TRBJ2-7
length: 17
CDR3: CASSELYDGTGSYEQYF
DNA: TGTGCCAGCAGTGAGCTGTATGATGGGACAGGGTCCTACGAGCAGTACTTC

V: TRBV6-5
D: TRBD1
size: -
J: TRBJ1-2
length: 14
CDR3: CASSWDRANYGYTF
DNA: TGTGCCAGCAGCTGGGACAGAGCTAACTATGGCTACACCTTC

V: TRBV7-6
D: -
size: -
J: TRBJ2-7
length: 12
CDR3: CASSSDPYEQYF
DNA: TGTGCCAGCAGCTCCGACCCCTACGAGCAGTACTTC

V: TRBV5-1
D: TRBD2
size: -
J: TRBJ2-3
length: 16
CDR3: CASSLASGASTDTQYF
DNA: TGCGCCAGCAGCTTGGCTAGCGGTGCTAGCACAGATACGCAGTATTTT

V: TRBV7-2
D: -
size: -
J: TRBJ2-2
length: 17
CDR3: CASSLATSQRNTGELFF
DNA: TGTGCCAGCAGCTTAGCGACCAGCCAGAGGAACACCGGGGAGCTGTTTTTT

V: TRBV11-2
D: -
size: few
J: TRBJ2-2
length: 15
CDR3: CASSPLDRNTGELFF
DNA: TGTGCCAGCAGCCCCCTAGACAGGAACACCGGGGAGCTGTTTTTT

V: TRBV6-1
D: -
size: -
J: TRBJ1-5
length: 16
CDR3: CASSESPGNSNQPQHF
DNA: TGCGCCAGCAGTGAGTCTCCAGGTAATAGCAATCAGCCCCAGCATTTT

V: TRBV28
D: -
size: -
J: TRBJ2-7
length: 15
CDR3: CASSRGGLDSGQPYF
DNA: TGTGCCAGCAGTAGGGGGGGGTTGGATTCGGGACAGCCGTACTTC

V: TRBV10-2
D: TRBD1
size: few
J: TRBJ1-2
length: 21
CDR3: CASSESFEYRGLSKSDYGYTF
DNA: TGCGCCAGCAGTGAGTCGTTTGAATACAGGGGGCTCTCAAAATCCGACTATGGCTACACCTTC

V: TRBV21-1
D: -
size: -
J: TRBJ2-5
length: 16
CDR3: CASSVLLGLLSETQYF
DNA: TGTGCCAGCAGTGTATTGTTGGGACTACTATCAGAGACCCAGTACTTC

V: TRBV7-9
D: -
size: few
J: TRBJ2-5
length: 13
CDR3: CASSLGAQETQYF
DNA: TGTGCCAGCAGCTTGGGGGCCCAAGAGACCCAGTACTTC

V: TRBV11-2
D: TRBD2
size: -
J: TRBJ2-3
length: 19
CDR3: CASSTRTITSGSSTDTQYF
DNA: TGTGCCAGCAGCACCAGAACTATTACTAGCGGGAGTTCTACAGATACGCAGTATTTT

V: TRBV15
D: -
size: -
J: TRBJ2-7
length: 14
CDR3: CATSRDRGPYEQYF
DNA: TGTGCCACCAGCAGAGACAGAGGGCCCTACGAGCAGTACTTC

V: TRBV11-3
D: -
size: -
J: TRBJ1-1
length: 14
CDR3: CASSRDGRNTEAFF
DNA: TGTGCCAGCAGTCGTGACGGAAGAAACACTGAAGCTTTCTTT

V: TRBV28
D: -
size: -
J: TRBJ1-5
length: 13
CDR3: CASSYRGGQPQHF
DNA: TGTGCCAGCAGCTATCGGGGGGGTCAGCCCCAGCATTTT

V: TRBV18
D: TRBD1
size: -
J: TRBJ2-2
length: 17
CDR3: CASSPLRTGGHTGELFF
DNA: TGTGCCAGCTCACCTCTGAGGACAGGGGGACACACCGGGGAGCTGTTTTTT

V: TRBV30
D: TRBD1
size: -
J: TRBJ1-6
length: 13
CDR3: CAWSGQGNSPLHF
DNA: TGTGCCTGGAGTGGACAGGGGAATTCACCCCTCCACTTT

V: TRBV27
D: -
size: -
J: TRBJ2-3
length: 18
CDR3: CASRGSGRVPRSPDTQYF
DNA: TGTGCCAGCAGAGGGTCAGGCCGTGTCCCGCGGAGCCCAGATACGCAGTATTTT

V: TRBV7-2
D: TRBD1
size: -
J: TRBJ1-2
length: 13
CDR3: CASSLDRGQGYTF
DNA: TGTGCCAGCAGCTTAGACAGGGGGCAAGGCTACACCTTC

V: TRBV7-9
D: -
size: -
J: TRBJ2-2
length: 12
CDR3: CASSLHDGELFF
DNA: TGTGCCAGCAGCTTACATGACGGGGAGCTGTTTTTT

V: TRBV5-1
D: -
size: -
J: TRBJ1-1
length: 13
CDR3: CASSFGVRTEAFF
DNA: TGTGCCAGCAGCTTCGGGGTTCGAACTGAAGCTTTCTTT

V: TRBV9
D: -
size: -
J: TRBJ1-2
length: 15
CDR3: CASSPSLTPNYGYTF
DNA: TGTGCCAGCAGCCCAAGTTTGACCCCTAACTATGGCTACACCTTC

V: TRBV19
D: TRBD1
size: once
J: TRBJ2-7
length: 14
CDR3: CATAAGTGVYEQYF
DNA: TGTGCCACCGCGGCCGGGACAGGGGTCTACGAGCAGTACTTC

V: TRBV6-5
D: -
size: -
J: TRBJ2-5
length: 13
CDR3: CASSSYSQETQYF
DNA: TGTGCCAGCAGTTCATACTCACAGGAGACCCAGTACTTC

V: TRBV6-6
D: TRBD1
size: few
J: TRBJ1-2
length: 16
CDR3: CASSSTPDRGAYGYTF
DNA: TGTGCCAGCAGTTCCACCCCGGACAGGGGTGCCTATGGCTACACCTTC

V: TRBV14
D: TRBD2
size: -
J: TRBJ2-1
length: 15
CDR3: CASSQIGGGNNEQFF
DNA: TGTGCCAGCAGCCAAATCGGCGGGGGGAACAATGAGCAGTTCTTC

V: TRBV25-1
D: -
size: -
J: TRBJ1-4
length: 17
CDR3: CASSERGAKQGYEKLFF
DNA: TGTGCCAGCAGTGAGAGGGGAGCAAAACAAGGGTACGAAAAACTGTTTTTT

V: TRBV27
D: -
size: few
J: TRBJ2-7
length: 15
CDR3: CASSLSNSMAYEQYF
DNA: TGTGCCAGCAGTTTATCGAACAGTATGGCGTACGAGCAGTACTTC

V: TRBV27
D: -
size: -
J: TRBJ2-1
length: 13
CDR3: CASSLNRANEQFF
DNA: TGTGCCAGCAGTTTAAACAGGGCGAATGAGCAGTTCTTC

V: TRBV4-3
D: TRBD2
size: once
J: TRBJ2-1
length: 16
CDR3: CASSQELAGRVNEQFF
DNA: TGCGCCAGCAGCCAAGAACTAGCGGGAAGGGTCAATGAGCAGTTCTTC

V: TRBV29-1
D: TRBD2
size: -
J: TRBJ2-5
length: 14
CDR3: CSVEMAGVRETQYF
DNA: TGCAGCGTTGAAATGGCGGGAGTTCGAGAGACCCAGTACTTC

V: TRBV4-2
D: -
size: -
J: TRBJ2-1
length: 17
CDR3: CASSQDSRPYAYNEQFF
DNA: TGTGCCAGCAGCCAAGATAGTAGGCCTTACGCCTACAATGAGCAGTTCTTC